These 31 T cell receptor beta chains share one sample of origin, sequenced in a study of response to subunit inactivated influenza vaccine. TCRdb processed the RT-PCR reads anew with MiXCR; each CDR3 protein has one entry. The table has approximately 570,000 distinct CDR3 sequences, approximately 7.6% seen once. This specimen consisted of PBMCs from blood, obtained less than 25 months after vaccination. The receptors stem from a man between 50 and 75 years old who received an inactivated influenza vaccine.

The gene calls are TRBV12-3 or TRBV12-4 and TRBJ2-2; a possible D gene is TRBD2 (5 bases). Trimming pared 7 bases from V and 1 base from J, leaving 13 bases between. The CDR3 runs 15 residues. The CDR3 sequence: CASTSGRGNTGELFF. The CDR3 nucleotides are TGTGCCAGCACCTCGGGCCGGGGGAACACCGGGGAGCTGTTTTTT.

This clonotype has only a few counts. The chain has TRBV5-5 and TRBJ1-1; possible D gene TRBD1, 5 bases. Trimming stripped 0 bases from V and 12 bases from J, with 15 bases between. Germline V CDR1 and CDR2: SGHKS, YYEKEE (reference sequence). The CDR3 contains 13 residues. CDR3 region: CASSLVLQGGSFF. In DNA, the CDR3 is TGTGCCAGCAGCTTGGTGTTGCAGGGTGGATCTTTCTTT. Combining the CDR3 with reference TRBV5-5 and TRBJ1-1 gives the whole variable domain DAGVTQSPTHLIKTRGQQVTLRCSPISGHKSVSWYQQVLGQGPQFIFQYYEKEERGRGNFPDRFSARQFPNYSSELNVNALLLGDSALYLCASSLVLQGGSFFGQGTRLTVV.

In this sample, this clonotype turned up a few times. The V and J genes are TRBV5-1 and TRBJ2-3; D is possibly TRBD1 or TRBD2 (5 bases each). Between the trimmed V and J ends, which lost 5 bases and 0 bases, there was a span of 13 bases. CDR3 length: 15 residues. Germline V CDR1 and CDR2: SGHRS, YFSETQ. CDR3: CASSRGDPSTDTQYF. CDR3 DNA: TGCGCCAGCAGTCGTGGGGACCCGAGCACAGATACGCAGTATTTT.

This sequence joins TRBV19 and TRBJ2-6; 9 bases fit TRBD1. CDR3 size: 17 residues. J gave up 1 base and V 4 bases, and 5 bases lay outside the gene matches. The germline CDR1 and CDR2 sequences are LNHDA and SQIVND (reference sequence). CDR3: CASSTGTGSSGANVLTF. DNA of the CDR3: TGTGCCAGTAGTACCGGGACAGGGTCTTCTGGGGCCAACGTCCTGACTTTC.

The rearrangement links TRBV19 to TRBJ1-6; 10 nucleotides align to TRBD1. The germline CDR1 and CDR2 sequences are LNHDA and SQIVND (reference sequence). V trimming: 7 bases; J trimming: 9 bases; junction bases outside the gene matches: 6. The CDR3 has 14 amino acids. CDR3 nucleotide sequence: TGTGCCAGTACGGCGGACAGGGGGGGTTCACCCCTCCACTTT. Protein sequence: CASTADRGGSPLHF.

This clonotype was seen repeatedly, ten times or more. This rearrangement joins TRBV28 to TRBJ2-1, with D tentatively TRBD1 (5 bases). Germline V gives CDR1 MDHEN, CDR2 SYDVKM. This CDR3 has 14 amino acids. The V end was cut by 5 bases, the J end by 2 bases, with 10 bases between. The CDR3 DNA sequence: TGTGCCAGCAGTGAGCAGGGCACCTACAATGAGCAGTTCTTC. It translates to CASSEQGTYNEQFF.

V and J are TRBV28 and TRBJ2-1; TRBD2 matches at 7 bases. Trimming took 3 bases from V and 8 from J; bases not matched to a gene: 16. The CDR3 consists of 17 residues. Germline V lookup: CDR1 MDHEN, CDR2 SYDVKM. The CDR3 DNA reads TGTGCCAGCAGTTTTCAACTATGGGGGGAGGGCCTGTATGAGCAGTTCTTC. Encoded protein: CASSFQLWGEGLYEQFF. The whole variable domain, remainder taken from reference TRBV28 and TRBJ2-1, is DVKVTQSSRYLVKRTGEKVFLECVQDMDHENMFWYRQDPGLGLRLIYFSYDVKMKEKGDIPEGYSVSREKKERFSLILESASTNQTSMYLCASSFQLWGEGLYEQFFGPGTRLTVL.

This clonotype has a count of ten or more. This chain uses TRBV4-2 with TRBJ2-3; D may correspond to TRBD1 or TRBD2 (6 bases each). Germline lookup yields CDR1 LGHNA and CDR2 YNFKEQ. This CDR3 has 18 residues. Trimming left V 0 bases short and J 8 bases short, with 24 bases between. CDR3: CASSQERRRGLLRSTQYF. The CDR3 DNA reads TGTGCCAGCAGCCAAGAACGTCGTCGGGGGCTCCTCCGGAGTACGCAGTATTTT.

This clonotype was recorded a few times. The J gene is TRBJ2-2, the V gene TRBV2; D is tentatively TRBD1 or TRBD2 (5 bases each). With 2 bases removed from V and 0 bases from J, the gap between germline ends came to 10 bases. Per germline, CDR1 SNHLY and CDR2 FYNNEI. The CDR3 is 16 residues long. The CDR3 sequence: CASSELGRANTGELFF. CDR3 sequence (DNA): TGTGCCAGCAGTGAACTGGGACGGGCGAACACCGGGGAGCTGTTTTTT.

This clonotype was counted many times. V gene TRBV29-1 combines with J gene TRBJ1-1; tentative D call: TRBD1 (6 bases). The CDR3 runs 12 residues. V shed 7 bases and J shed 3 bases, with 12 bases lying between them. In germline, CDR1 is SQVTM, CDR2 ANQGSEA. The CDR3 DNA sequence: TGCAGCGCCCTAGGACAGCACACTGAAGCTTTCTTT. Residues: CSALGQHTEAFF.

The chain links TRBV20-1 to TRBJ2-7; D gene ambiguous. This CDR3 spans 12 amino acids. The V gene's germline CDR1 is DFQATT and CDR2 SNEGSKA (reference sequence). CDR3 in amino acids: CTASADTYEQYF. The DNA of the CDR3 is TGCACCGCCAGCGCTGACACCTACGAGCAGTACTTC.

This clonotype has at least ten counts. The chain joins TRBV20-1 to TRBJ2-3, with 10 bases fitting TRBD2. The CDR3 totals 14 residues. Germline V gene lookup returns CDR1 DFQATT and CDR2 SNEGSKA (reference sequence). The junction had 5 bases not matched to a gene; V was cut back by 6 bases and J by 2 bases. The CDR3 coding sequence is TGCAGTGCCATCGGACTAGCGGCCACAGATACGCAGTATTTT. Translating it yields CSAIGLAATDTQYF.

A few counts support this clonotype. This chain uses TRBV10-3 with TRBJ2-6; TRBD1 might be the D (6 bases). CDR3 length: 16 residues. Trimming pared 10 bases from V and 0 bases from J, leaving 16 bases between. Germline V lookup: CDR1 ENHRY, CDR2 SYGVKD. CDR3 bases: TGTGCCAGGACAGTGCCCCTTCCCTCTGGGGCCAACGTCCTGACTTTC. Its translation is CARTVPLPSGANVLTF.

The sample holds a few counts of this clonotype. The CDR3 bases are TGTGCCATCAGTGAGTCGAATACGCCAGAGTCGGCCCAGCATTTT. Protein: CAISESNTPESAQHF. This chain connects TRBV10-3 to TRBJ1-5; no reliable D call. Germline assignment: CDR1 ENHRY and CDR2 SYGVKD. The CDR3 runs to 15 residues. The V gene lost 0 bases and the J gene lost 11 bases, with 17 bases spanning the gap.

This clonotype turned up a few times. This chain connects TRBV6-2 or TRBV6-3 to TRBJ1-1, with 7 positions matching TRBD1. Looked up from germline, CDR1 is MNHEY and CDR2 is SVGEGT. The V gene end was trimmed by 0 bases and the J gene end by 7 bases; junction bases not matched to a gene: 8. This CDR3 is built from 15 residues. The CDR3 nucleotides are TGTGCCAGCAGTTACTCGGGGCAGGGGGGTTATGAAGCTTTCTTT. Protein sequence: CASSYSGQGGYEAFF.

The chain links TRBV11-2 to TRBJ2-2; D is unclear. With 3 bases removed from V and 1 base from J, the gap between germline ends came to 9 bases. CDR1 is SGHAT, CDR2 FQNNGV, per germline. This CDR3 has 15 amino acids. This CDR3 reads CASSLAALNTGELFF. In nucleotides, the CDR3 is TGTGCCAGCAGCTTGGCAGCCTTGAACACCGGGGAGCTGTTTTTT.

This clonotype was seen more than once but under ten times. The chain joins TRBV20-1 to TRBJ1-1; TRBD1 aligns across 8 bases. V shed 4 bases, J shed 11 bases, and the junction held 6 bases outside the gene matches. Germline-derived CDR1 and CDR2 are DFQATT and SNEGSKA (reference sequence). This CDR3 comprises 11 residues. The CDR3 here is CSAKTGAWAFF. The CDR3 DNA follows: TGCAGTGCTAAGACAGGGGCGTGGGCTTTCTTT.

This chain links TRBV4-2 with TRBJ1-5; 7 bases map to TRBD1. V lost 4 bases to trimming and J lost 7 bases; unmatched junction nucleotides: 10. The CDR3 is made up of 15 amino acids. Germline CDR1 LGHNA, CDR2 YNFKEQ. CDR3 loop: CASSPRTTGVQPQHF. DNA for the CDR3: TGTGCCAGCAGCCCTCGAACTACAGGGGTGCAGCCCCAGCATTTT.

This clonotype was seen repeatedly, ten times or more. The J gene is TRBJ2-2, the V gene TRBV6-2 or TRBV6-3, with D perhaps matching TRBD2 (6 bases). Trimming pared 2 bases from V and 3 bases from J, leaving 16 bases between. In germline, CDR1 is MNHEY, CDR2 SVGEGT. This CDR3 is built from 17 residues. CDR3 amino acids: CASSYDGGVGYTGELFF. Written as DNA, the CDR3 is TGTGCCAGCAGTTACGACGGGGGAGTTGGGTACACCGGGGAGCTGTTTTTT.

This clonotype has ten or more counts. The rearrangement joins TRBV4-3 to TRBJ2-2; 8 positions match TRBD2. With 0 bases clipped from V and 5 bases from J, the junction kept 5 bases outside the gene matches. CDR3 length: 16 amino acids. Germline lookup yields CDR1 LGHNA and CDR2 YSLEER. CDR3: CASSQDVAGRTGELFF. Here the CDR3 DNA reads TGCGCCAGCAGCCAAGATGTAGCGGGACGAACCGGGGAGCTGTTTTTT.

In this sample, this clonotype turned up a few times. V is TRBV20-1 and J is TRBJ1-3; D is ambiguous. Germline V gene lookup returns CDR1 DFQATT and CDR2 SNEGSKA (reference sequence). CDR3 size: 11 residues. Between the trimmed V and J ends, which lost 4 bases and 7 bases, there was a span of 8 bases. The CDR3 nucleotides are TGCAGTGCTATCCTCTATAACACCATATATTTT. Its translation: CSAILYNTIYF.

This clonotype was seen repeatedly, ten times or more. The chain couples TRBV4-1 to TRBJ2-5; D may be TRBD2 (5 bases). Germline-derived CDR1 and CDR2 are MGHRA and YSYEKL. V lost 0 bases and J lost 0, with 11 bases in between. CDR3 length equals 16 residues. The CDR3 sequence is CASSQDPSGDQETQYF. DNA for the CDR3: TGCGCCAGCAGCCAAGACCCGTCCGGGGACCAAGAGACCCAGTACTTC.

The gene calls are TRBV7-8 and TRBJ2-3; no clear D. Per the germline V gene, CDR1 is SGHVS and CDR2 is FQNEAQ. This CDR3 contains 15 residues. V lost 2 bases and J lost 3, with 12 bases in between. CDR3 nucleotides: TGTGCCAGCAGCTTAATGGATTTAATAACAGATACGCAGTATTTT. It specifies CASSLMDLITDTQYF.

This clonotype was observed a few times. The chain is built from TRBV4-3 and TRBJ2-5; a weak D match, TRBD1 (5 bases). CDR3 length: 13 amino acids. V dropped 0 bases and J dropped 5 bases, with 7 bases sitting between them. Germline values: CDR1 LGHNA, CDR2 YSLEER. The CDR3 loop is CASSQEPGETQYF. In DNA, the CDR3 is TGCGCCAGCAGCCAAGAACCAGGGGAGACCCAGTACTTC.

This clonotype was picked up a small number of times. This sequence joins TRBV3-1 and TRBJ1-2; D is possibly TRBD1 (6 bases). CDR3 length: 16 amino acids. Germline values: CDR1 LGHDT, CDR2 YNNKEL (reference sequence). With 3 bases removed from V and 5 bases from J, the gap between germline ends came to 19 bases. The CDR3 loop reads CASSQGATGISYGYTF. DNA of the CDR3: TGTGCCAGCAGCCAGGGGGCGACCGGCATTAGTTATGGCTACACCTTC.

This clonotype was picked up many times. The gene calls are TRBV6-1 and TRBJ2-7; D is unresolved. The CDR3 spans 12 residues. From germline, CDR1 is MNHNS and CDR2 SASEGT. The V end was cut by 5 bases, the J end by 3 bases, with 8 bases between. CDR3 loop: CASSLFGYEQYF. DNA for the CDR3: TGTGCCAGCAGTCTCTTTGGCTACGAGCAGTACTTC.

V usage is TRBV15 and J usage is TRBJ2-2; 8 bases match TRBD1. CDR3 length: 15 amino acids. The germline CDR1 and CDR2 sequences are LNHNV and YYDKDF (reference sequence). J gave up 4 bases and V 3 bases, and 4 bases lay outside the gene matches. The CDR3, as DNA: TGTGCCACCAGCAGGGGACAGGCCAGCACCGGGGAGCTGTTTTTT. It encodes CATSRGQASTGELFF.

The gene calls are TRBV6-5 and TRBJ2-2; TRBD2 matches 8 bases. The germline V gene encodes CDR1 MNHEY and CDR2 SVGAGI. This CDR3 is built from 16 residues. V lost 3 bases and J lost 6; bases outside the gene matches: 9. Here the CDR3 reads CASSYLGAGASGELFF. The CDR3 nucleotides are TGTGCCAGCAGTTATCTTGGAGCGGGGGCCTCCGGGGAGCTGTTTTTT.

The rearrangement joins TRBV7-9 to TRBJ2-3; D unresolved. Looked up from germline, CDR1 is SEHNR and CDR2 is FQNEAQ (reference sequence). The CDR3 totals 14 residues. Trimming shortened V by 1 base and J by 0 bases, and 5 bases separated the two germline ends. In DNA, the CDR3 is TGTGCCAGCAGCTTAGTTTGGAGCACAGATACGCAGTATTTT. Translating it yields CASSLVWSTDTQYF.

This clonotype was seen only a few times. V is TRBV6-1 and J is TRBJ2-6; 11 bases agree with TRBD2. The CDR3 extends over 18 amino acids. V shed 5 bases, J shed 2 bases, and the junction held 8 bases outside the gene matches. In germline, CDR1 is MNHNS, CDR2 SASEGT. Here the CDR3 DNA reads TGTGCCAGCAGTCGTTTAGCGGGAGGGAAAACTGGGGCCAACGTCCTGACTTTC. Translating gives CASSRLAGGKTGANVLTF.

V is TRBV28 and J is TRBJ1-5, with D unresolved. Germline V gene data show CDR1 as MDHEN and CDR2 as SYDVKM. The CDR3 consists of 14 residues. Trimming removed 7 bases from V and 9 bases from J, with 19 bases in between. The DNA for the CDR3 is TGTGCCAGCAACTTCGGTACAGCGTCCGCGCCCCAGCATTTT. This gives the protein CASNFGTASAPQHF.